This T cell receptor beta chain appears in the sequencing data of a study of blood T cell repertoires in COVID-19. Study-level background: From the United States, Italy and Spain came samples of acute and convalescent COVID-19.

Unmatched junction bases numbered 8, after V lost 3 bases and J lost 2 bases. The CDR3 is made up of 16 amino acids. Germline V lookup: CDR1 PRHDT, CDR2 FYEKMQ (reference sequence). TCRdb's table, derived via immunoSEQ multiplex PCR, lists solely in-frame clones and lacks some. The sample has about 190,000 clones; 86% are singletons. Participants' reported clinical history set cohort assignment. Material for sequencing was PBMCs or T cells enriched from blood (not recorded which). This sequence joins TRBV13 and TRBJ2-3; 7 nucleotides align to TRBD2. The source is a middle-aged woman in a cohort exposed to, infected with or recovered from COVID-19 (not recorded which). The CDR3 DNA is TGTGCCAGCAGCTTCCAAACTAGCGAAAACACAGATACGCAGTATTTT. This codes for CASSFQTSENTDTQYF.